This entry lists 28 T cell receptor beta chains sequenced from one sample in a study of cytomegalovirus exposure and HLA in healthy donors. The PCR was carried out with 60 Vbeta primers and 13 Jbeta primers. Only in-frame clones appear in the TCRdb table, and some are missing; sequencing was by immunoSEQ multiplex PCR. Of 95,000 to 100,000 clones listed, roughly three quarters were seen once; the top ten hold about 4.3%. Sequences were obtained from PBMCs. The receptors come from a man aged 35-49 years in good health and CMV-seronegative.

This sequence joins TRBV6-5 and TRBJ1-3; D not resolved. V lost 7 bases and J 3 bases, leaving 13 bases between the germline ends. CDR3 size: 14 residues. Germline CDR1 MNHEY, CDR2 SVGAGI. The CDR3: CASTPALNGNTIYF. CDR3 DNA: TGTGCCAGCACCCCAGCGTTAAATGGAAACACCATATATTTT.

The J gene is TRBJ1-2, the V gene TRBV2; no reliable D call. There are 16 residues in the CDR3. Germline values: CDR1 SNHLY, CDR2 FYNNEI. V was shortened by 6 bases and J by 4 bases, with 21 bases between the two germline ends. The chain's CDR3 is CASRARELMDLYGYTF. The CDR3 DNA follows: TGTGCCAGCAGGGCCCGAGAACTAATGGATCTCTATGGCTACACCTTC.

This rearrangement joins TRBV20-1 to TRBJ2-7; tentative D call: TRBD2 (6 bases). Germline CDR1 is DFQATT and CDR2 is SNEGSKA (reference sequence). The length of the CDR3 is 11 residues. V lost 6 bases and J lost 7, with 13 bases in between. The CDR3 sequence is CSARPAGEQYV. Here the CDR3 DNA reads TGCAGTGCCAGACCCGCGGGGGAGCAGTACGTC.

The V gene is TRBV10-1, the J gene TRBJ2-3; D gene ambiguous. Deletions cut 6 bases from V and 5 bases from J, with 18 bases between. The CDR3 has 15 residues. Germline V gene lookup returns CDR1 WNHNN and CDR2 SYGVQD (reference sequence). CDR3 region: CASSRGFTFKDTQYF. The CDR3, as DNA: TGCGCCAGCAGCCGCGGATTTACTTTCAAAGATACGCAGTATTTT.

The DNA for the CDR3 is TGTGCCAGCAGTTTCCAGGGGGCCACTGAAGCTTTCTTT. Protein sequence: CASSFQGATEAFF. V and J are TRBV2 and TRBJ1-1; 8 bases match TRBD1. Germline V gene sequence: CDR1 SNHLY, CDR2 FYNNEI. CDR3 length: 13 residues. V gave up 5 bases and J gave up 4 bases; unmatched junction bases: 3.

This chain uses TRBV29-1 with TRBJ1-2; the D gene is possibly TRBD1 (5 bases). The CDR3 is 17 amino acids. In germline, CDR1 is SQVTM, CDR2 ANQGSEA. V was clipped by 3 bases and J by 4 bases, with 24 bases between them. The CDR3 loop reads CSVDLDRQGGRGYGYTF. The DNA for the CDR3 is TGCAGCGTTGACCTCGATCGCCAGGGCGGACGAGGCTATGGCTACACCTTC.

The chain carries TRBV5-8 and TRBJ1-1, with a tentative D call TRBD1 (6 bases). This CDR3 has 17 amino acids. Germline-derived CDR1 and CDR2 are SGHTS and YDEGEE. Trimming took 5 bases from V and 0 from J, leaving 20 bases between them. CDR3 residues: CASSSTGLLFLNTEAFF. DNA of the CDR3: TGTGCCAGCAGTTCAACAGGGCTCCTATTTCTGAACACTGAAGCTTTCTTT.

The rearrangement joins TRBV5-1 to TRBJ2-2; TRBD1 aligns across 10 bases. The CDR3 is made up of 15 amino acids. V trimming: 4 bases; J trimming: 5 bases; junction bases outside the gene matches: 5. CDR1 is SGHRS and CDR2 is YFSETQ in the germline V gene. The CDR3 region is CASSPRTGGTGELFF. For the CDR3, the DNA is TGCGCCAGCAGCCCACGGACAGGGGGTACCGGGGAGCTGTTTTTT.

The chain carries TRBV7-2 and TRBJ1-2; TRBD1 aligns across 7 bases. Trimming at V came to 2 bases and at J to 0 bases, leaving 3 bases not matched to a gene. Germline CDR1 is SGHTA and CDR2 is FQGNSA. The CDR3 runs 15 residues. DNA of the CDR3: TGTGCCAGCAGCTTACGGGACAGCACTAACTATGGCTACACCTTC. It is translated as CASSLRDSTNYGYTF.

The J gene is TRBJ2-4, the V gene TRBV28; 9 nucleotides agree with TRBD2. This CDR3 comprises 15 residues. Looked up from germline, CDR1 is MDHEN and CDR2 is SYDVKM. The ends lost 2 bases at V and 6 bases at J; junction bases unmatched: 5. The CDR3 region has the DNA TGTGCCAGCAGTTTAGCTAGCGGGGTTAGAAACATTCAGTACTTC. As protein: CASSLASGVRNIQYF.

The V and J genes are TRBV27 and TRBJ1-1, with unresolved D. The ends were cut back, 8 bases at V and 5 bases at J, with 15 bases in the middle. The CDR3 is 13 residues long. Per the germline V gene, CDR1 is MNHEY and CDR2 is SMNVEV (reference sequence). The CDR3 spells CASRDAVWTEAFF. In DNA, the CDR3 is TGTGCCAGCCGAGATGCGGTGTGGACTGAAGCTTTCTTT.

The V and J genes are TRBV5-4 and TRBJ1-1; the D is unclear. V was cut by 4 bases and J by 7 bases, with 17 bases left in between. In germline, CDR1 is SGHNT, CDR2 YYREEE (reference sequence). There are 14 residues in the CDR3. The CDR3 coding sequence is TGTGCCAGCAGCCCCATTTCCCCGAGGGATGAAGCTTTCTTT. Residues: CASSPISPRDEAFF. Based on the CDR3 plus reference TRBV5-4 and TRBJ1-1, the full variable domain is ETGVTQSPTHLIKTRGQQVTLRCSSQSGHNTVSWYQQALGQGPQFIFQYYREEENGRGNFPPRFSGLQFPNYSSELNVNALELDDSALYLCASSPISPRDEAFFGQGTRLTVV.

The rearrangement uses TRBV5-8 and TRBJ2-3, with D maybe TRBD2 (6 bases). The CDR3 covers 15 residues. Germline CDR1 SGHTS, CDR2 YDEGEE. V was trimmed by 3 bases and J by 6 bases, leaving 17 bases between them. The CDR3 sequence: CASSSPRGGEDTQYF. The CDR3 nucleotides read TGTGCCAGCAGCTCTCCCCGGGGAGGTGAGGATACGCAGTATTTT.

The chain employs TRBV18 and TRBJ1-5; TRBD1 aligns across 7 bases. The CDR3 is 15 residues long. Unmatched junction bases numbered 8, after V lost 6 bases and J lost 3 bases. The germline V gene has CDR1 KGHSH and CDR2 LQKENI. As DNA, the CDR3 is TGTGCCAGCTCGTTCCCGGGACAGATCAATCAGCCCCAGCATTTT. It encodes CASSFPGQINQPQHF.

The chain carries TRBV10-3 and TRBJ2-1, with D perhaps TRBD2 (6 bases). The V gene lost 3 bases and the J gene lost 1 base, with 13 bases spanning the gap. Germline CDR1 ENHRY, CDR2 SYGVKD. The CDR3 spans 16 residues. The CDR3 sequence is CAISDLAGNSYNEQFF. CDR3 nucleotide sequence: TGTGCCATCAGTGACCTGGCGGGAAATTCCTACAATGAGCAGTTCTTC.

This clone came up a few times. The J gene is TRBJ2-7, the V gene TRBV2, with TRBD1 matching 8 bases. The CDR3 covers 14 residues. Germline-derived CDR1 and CDR2 are SNHLY and FYNNEI. V lost 5 bases, J lost 2 bases, and 5 bases stayed unmatched. The CDR3 loop is CASSIAGGPYEQYF. The CDR3 DNA reads as TGTGCCAGCAGTATCGCAGGGGGCCCCTACGAGCAGTACTTC. Full variable domain (outside the CDR3, taken from reference TRBV2 and TRBJ2-7): EPEVTQTPSHQVTQMGQEVILRCVPISNHLYFYWYRQILGQKVEFLVSFYNNEISEKSEIFDDQFSVERPDGSNFTLKIRSTKLEDSAMYFCASSIAGGPYEQYFGPGTRLTVT.

This chain joins TRBV11-2 and TRBJ2-7; D is possibly TRBD1 (6 bases). Germline values: CDR1 SGHAT, CDR2 FQNNGV. This CDR3 is built from 13 residues. The germline V and J ends were trimmed by 0 bases and 3 bases, with 6 bases remaining between them. CDR3 DNA: TGTGCCAGCAGCTTAGACAGGGGCTACGAGCAGTACGTC. This encodes CASSLDRGYEQYV.

The chain uses TRBV7-9 and TRBJ1-5; 8 bases map to TRBD1. CDR3 length: 15 amino acids. V dropped 1 base and J dropped 5; count of bases not matched to a gene: 4. The germline V gene has CDR1 SEHNR and CDR2 FQNEAQ (reference sequence). The CDR3 loop reads CASSLETTGDQPQHF. CDR3 DNA: TGTGCCAGCAGCTTAGAGACGACAGGGGATCAGCCCCAGCATTTT.

The chain recombines TRBV19 with TRBJ1-1; D remains unclear. V lost 6 bases, J lost 7 bases, and 18 bases lay in between. The CDR3 extends over 14 amino acids. Germline V lookup: CDR1 LNHDA, CDR2 SQIVND (reference sequence). The CDR3 coding sequence is TGTGCCAGTAGCCCCCCGGGGTATGGCGGTGAAGCTTTCTTT. This gives the protein CASSPPGYGGEAFF.

The chain carries TRBV11-1 and TRBJ2-1; D call uncertain. V was pared by 3 bases and J by 9 bases, with 6 bases between. The CDR3 has 11 amino acids. Per the germline V gene, CDR1 is SGHAT and CDR2 is FQDESV (reference sequence). CDR3: CASSFESEQFF. The CDR3 DNA is TGTGCCAGCAGCTTCGAGAGTGAGCAGTTCTTC.

This clone was seen more than once but under ten times. J is TRBJ2-2 and V is TRBV6-5; the match to TRBD1 covers 8 bases. Germline V gene data show CDR1 as MNHEY and CDR2 as SVGAGI. The CDR3 is 15 amino acids. Trimming took 0 bases from V and 6 from J; bases not matched to a gene: 3. CDR3 sequence reads: CASSYSTGEAGELFF. The DNA of the CDR3 is TGTGCCAGCAGTTACTCGACAGGGGAAGCCGGGGAGCTGTTTTTT.

This clone has just one count. The rearrangement links TRBV27 to TRBJ1-2, with 8 bases identical to TRBD1. V shed 3 bases, J shed 6 bases, and the junction held 3 bases outside the gene matches. Per the germline V gene, CDR1 is MNHEY and CDR2 is SMNVEV (reference sequence). The CDR3 totals 13 residues. The CDR3 protein is CASSLGTGHGYTF. CDR3 nucleotides: TGTGCCAGCAGTTTGGGGACAGGTCATGGCTACACCTTC.

The J gene is TRBJ1-1, the V gene TRBV5-6; TRBD1 is a possible D gene (6 bases). Germline lookup yields CDR1 SGHDT and CDR2 YYEEEE. V lost 6 bases and J 5 bases, leaving 8 bases between the germline ends. CDR3 length: 11 residues. CDR3 sequence (DNA): TGTGCCAGCACCCAGGGGACTGAAGCTTTCTTT. Translated: CASTQGTEAFF.

To note about this clone: One end of the junction does not line up with germline, which may come from a read error. The rearrangement uses TRBV7-9 and TRBJ1-1; D is unresolved. In germline, CDR1 is SEHNR, CDR2 FQNEAQ (reference sequence). The CDR3 loop spans 14 amino acids. The CDR3 DNA reads TGTTCCAGCAGCTTAGGAGGCGGCCGGGCTGAAGCTTTCTTT. Protein sequence: CSSSLGGGRAEAFF. Full variable domain (remainder filled in from reference TRBV7-9 and TRBJ1-1): DTGVSQNPRHKITKRGQNVTFRCDPISEHNRLYWYRQTLGQGPEFLTYFQNEAQLEKSRLLSDRFSAERPKGSFSTLEIQRTEQGDSAMYLCSSSLGGGRAEAFFGQGTRLTVV.

The V and J genes are TRBV14 and TRBJ1-2; 9 bases agree with TRBD1. The CDR3 extends over 16 amino acids. V was pared by 1 base and J by 6 bases, with 9 bases of the junction left unmatched. Germline-derived CDR1 and CDR2 are SGHDN and FVKESK. The CDR3: CASSQVSGTGRDGYTF. The CDR3 DNA reads as TGTGCCAGCAGCCAAGTGTCCGGGACAGGGAGAGATGGCTACACCTTC.

CDR3 region: CASSLAGGHTEAFF. The CDR3 DNA is TGCGCCAGCAGCTTGGCAGGGGGGCACACTGAAGCTTTCTTT. The chain carries TRBV5-1 and TRBJ1-1, with TRBD1 matching over 7 bases. V was clipped by 0 bases and J by 3 bases; unmatched bases: 2. The CDR3 spans 14 residues. Germline assignment: CDR1 SGHRS and CDR2 YFSETQ.

DNA of the CDR3: TGTGCCACCAGCAGAGGGGGGGGAGGGGTTACGCAGTATTTT. This gives the protein CATSRGGGGVTQYF. The chain carries TRBV15 and TRBJ2-3, with TRBD2 matching over 7 bases. Trimming at V came to 1 base and at J to 8 bases, leaving 6 bases not matched to a gene. Germline-derived CDR1 and CDR2 are LNHNV and YYDKDF (reference sequence). The CDR3 runs 14 residues.

The J gene is TRBJ2-7, the V gene TRBV10-2; 9 nucleotides align to TRBD1. The V gene end was trimmed by 7 bases and the J gene end by 4 bases; junction bases not matched to a gene: 14. Germline CDR1 reads WSHSY; CDR2 reads SAAADI. The CDR3 runs 16 residues. CDR3 protein: CASNNPGQGIGYEQYF. The CDR3 nucleotides are TGCGCCAGCAATAACCCGGGACAGGGTATTGGGTACGAGCAGTACTTC.